One and the same sample provided the 8 T cell receptor beta chains below, sequenced in a study of OX40 agonist ivuxolimab in advanced cancers. Sequencing was performed with immunoSEQ multiplex PCR; in TCRdb, only in-frame clones are kept and a portion is missing. The repertoire includes roughly 18,000 clones, more than 75% of them detected once, and about 32% sits in the top ten. Source: CD4+ or CD8+ T cells sorted from blood, taken in a trial of the OX40 agonist ivuxolimab. The source is an adult with an advanced solid tumor such as melanoma, head and neck, liver or kidney cancer.

This clone came up once. V and J are TRBV28 and TRBJ1-2; D perhaps matches TRBD1 (5 bases). The V end lost 6 bases, the J end lost 4 bases, and 18 bases lay between the germline ends. The CDR3 covers 15 residues. CDR1 and CDR2 (germline): MDHEN, SYDVKM. The CDR3 is CASSPPQEKSYGYTF. The CDR3 nucleotides are TGTGCCAGCAGCCCTCCACAGGAAAAATCCTATGGCTACACCTTC.

The genes are TRBV30 and TRBJ1-1; the D gene is possibly TRBD1 (5 bases). The V and J ends lost 2 bases and 3 bases respectively, with 10 bases between them. Germline V gene data show CDR1 as GTSNPN and CDR2 as SVGIG (reference sequence). The CDR3 length is 13 residues. The CDR3 DNA reads TGTGCCTGGAGTCTTGGAGGGGACACTGAAGCTTTCTTT. Translated, it gives CAWSLGGDTEAFF.

This sequence joins TRBV7-2 and TRBJ2-5, with TRBD2 matching over 12 bases. The trim removed 0 bases at V and 5 bases at J, leaving 7 bases unmatched. CDR1 and CDR2 from the germline V gene are SGHTA and FQGNSA. The CDR3 totals 17 residues. This CDR3 is CASSLAPLAGGGETQYF. The CDR3 nucleotides read TGTGCCAGCAGCTTAGCCCCACTAGCGGGAGGCGGGGAGACCCAGTACTTC.

V is TRBV23-1 and J is TRBJ2-7; D remains unclear. TRBV23-1 is an open reading frame whose function is uncertain. Trimming shortened V by 0 bases and J by 0 bases, and 12 bases separated the two germline ends. This CDR3 has 16 amino acids. In DNA, the CDR3 is TGCGCCAGCAGTCAATCGGCGGTTGTCCCCTCCTACGAGCAGTACTTC. It is translated as CASSQSAVVPSYEQYF.

The V and J genes are TRBV5-5 and TRBJ2-7; D not certain. The CDR3 is made up of 12 amino acids. Trimming left V 2 bases short and J 6 bases short, with 9 bases between. Germline-derived CDR1 and CDR2 are SGHKS and YYEKEE (reference sequence). The CDR3 loop is CASSFGSGEQYF. The CDR3 nucleotides are TGTGCCAGCAGCTTTGGTTCCGGCGAGCAGTACTTC.

This clone was detected only once. The rearrangement joins TRBV4-3 to TRBJ2-7; TRBD1 matches at 7 bases. The J segment lost 1 base and the V segment lost 1 base, leaving 4 bases of the junction unmatched. There are 15 residues in the CDR3. The V gene's germline CDR1 is LGHNA and CDR2 YSLEER. CDR3 loop: CASSQGTGVSYEQYF. The CDR3 DNA reads TGCGCCAGCAGCCAAGGTACAGGGGTATCCTACGAGCAGTACTTC.

This chain joins TRBV5-6 and TRBJ2-7; D is unclear. V was clipped by 4 bases and J by 0 bases, with 11 bases between them. CDR3 size: 14 residues. Germline V gene sequence: CDR1 SGHDT, CDR2 YYEEEE. CDR3 coding DNA: TGTGCCAGCAGCGTTGGTGGAGCCTCCTACGAGCAGTACTTC. This sequence encodes CASSVGGASYEQYF.

The chain joins TRBV27 to TRBJ2-7; tentatively, D is TRBD2 (5 bases). V was clipped by 3 bases and J by 4 bases, with 7 bases between them. Germline V CDR1 and CDR2: MNHEY, SMNVEV (reference sequence). This CDR3 contains 12 residues. The CDR3 DNA follows: TGTGCCAGCAGTTTCTCGGGGTACGAGCAGTACTTC. Protein product: CASSFSGYEQYF.